This T cell receptor beta chain came from a study of Ad26.COV2.S vaccination and SARS-CoV-2 variants (dated by TCRdb to the early 2020s). General notes on the study: Vaccine-arm donors came from COV1001, a multicentre, randomized, double-blind, placebo-controlled phase I-IIa trial of Ad26.COV2.S in healthy adults. Ad26.COV2.S was given intramuscularly at 5x10^10 or 1x10^11 viral particles, as a single shot or as two shots 56 days apart. Sequencing of the TCRbeta repertoire served to evaluate the specificity and breadth of SARS-CoV-2-reactive T cell receptors following Ad26.COV2.S vaccination. The TCR-sequenced set comprised approximately 30 samples: around 20 Ad26.COV2.S vaccine recipients, 5 placebo recipients and 8 SARS-CoV-2 convalescent individuals. Trial participants were randomized into five groups of five: low-dose or high-dose Ad26.COV2.S given once or twice, or placebo on both occasions. Blinding of investigators to trial group allocation was maintained during experiments and outcome assessment. Paper-wide results and their limitations: It was noted by the authors that total T cell responses may have been underestimated by the TCR breadth and depth analyses. After vaccination, substantial breadth of spike-specific CD8+ and CD4+ T cell responses was reported. Spike-specific TCR breadth was higher in Ad26.COV2.S recipients than in placebo recipients (P = 0.0014). Vaccine and placebo recipients had comparable non-spike TCR breadth, which fits with the vaccine containing only spike. The study was not powered for comparison of responses between vaccine doses or regimens.

On this clone itself: It lacks a known antigen. No qualities accompany the bases; no much larger clone lies one base away.

In the paper's terms, the treatment or condition label means: roughly 19 received Ad26.COV2.S at low or high dose, single or two shots; 5 received placebo; per-sample allocation not given. Repertoires of vaccine and placebo recipients were sequenced from samples taken on day 63 after the first injection. Cohort 1b enrolled fewer than 30 adults aged 18-55 years at a single site in Boston, USA, between 29 July and 7 August 2020. Ad26.COV2.S was a replication-incompetent adenovirus type 26 vector expressing a prefusion-stabilized SARS-CoV-2 spike protein from the original Wuhan strain. TCRbeta CDR3 regions were sequenced with the immunoSEQ Assay. After extraction, genomic DNA underwent amplification by bias-controlled multiplex PCR, followed by high-throughput sequencing. In the source study's methods: To quantify the absolute abundance of every unique TCRbeta CDR3 region, sequences were collapsed and filtered. T cell fraction was estimated by normalizing TCRbeta template counts to usable DNA, which was measured by amplifying reference genes present in all nucleated cells. Repertoire TCRs were annotated as SARS-CoV-2-specific when V gene, CDR3 amino acid sequence and J gene were exactly matched to a known reactive TCR set. The reference SARS-CoV-2 TCR set was derived from MIRA and filtered for enrichment in COVID-19-positive ImmuneCODE repertoires, a step that removed public or cross-reactive TCRs. Based on the MIRA antigens, annotated TCRs were further analysed at the level of specific ORF or position within ORF. Breadth was defined as the number of annotated unique rearrangements divided by the total number of unique productive rearrangements, and depth was defined as the summed frequency of the annotated unique rearrangements. Group comparisons of TCR breadth used two-sided Wilcoxon rank-sum tests. Here the immuneACCESS table is served through TCRdb, limited to in-frame sequences with V and J called. Missing clones are a known gap in these copies; in checked studies unresolved V genes cover under half, and the rest lacks a known reason. The D gene and trimming were derived from the DNA, and the V and J assignments and clone size from that table. The sample yields about 440,000 clones; around 91% were counted once. Around 4.2% of the sample comes from the top ten.

Taken from cysteine to phenylalanine, the CDR3 has 15 residues. Only the CDR3 portion is preserved as DNA: 45 bases, with reading frame beginning at the first base. The CDR1 and CDR2 encoded by the germline V gene (reference sequence) are LNHNV and YYDKDF. V is reduced by 4 bases and J by 3 bases, leaving a spacing of 12 bases between them. The rearranged chain carries TRBV15 and TRBJ2-2, and perhaps TRBD1 as D gene, on 5 matching bases. This clonotype was sampled from a person between 18 and 59 years old who received the Ad26.COV2.S COVID-19 vaccine or a placebo. The source material was peripheral blood, sampled in a trial of Ad26.COV2.S vaccine versus placebo. The bases read TGTGCCACCAGCATGGCAGGGTGGGACACCGGGGAGCTGTTTTTT. Translated, it reads CATSMAGWDTGELFF.